This TCR beta chain is from a study of shared clonotypes between healthy human individuals. The overall study: There were three CD4 naive, three CD4 memory, two CD8 naive and one CD8 memory plates per donor. General observations from the study: Blood was the only sampled material, and tissue repertoires likely differ.

Sequencing used immunoSEQ multiplex PCR; TCRdb keeps in-frame clones, though not all of them. The sample lists 1.6 million or so clones, around 97% occurring once. In regard to this clone: Its antigen is undetermined.

CDR3 length: 16 amino acids. CDR1 is MDHEN, CDR2 SYDVKM, per germline. Deletions cut 6 bases from V and 2 bases from J, with 20 bases between. This chain connects TRBV28 to TRBJ2-7, with a tentative D call TRBD1 (6 bases). The TCR originated in a young man in good health. The material sequenced was naive CD4+ T cells sorted from blood. Sample subset: CD45RA+ positively selected. The CDR3 region is CASSRQPGTPPYEQYF. In DNA, the CDR3 is TGTGCCAGCAGCCGACAACCCGGGACACCGCCCTACGAGCAGTACTTC. The entire variable domain, with the rest obtained from reference TRBV28 and TRBJ2-7, is as follows: DVKVTQSSRYLVKRTGEKVFLECVQDMDHENMFWYRQDPGLGLRLIYFSYDVKMKEKGDIPEGYSVSREKKERFSLILESASTNQTSMYLCASSRQPGTPPYEQYFGPGTRLTVT.